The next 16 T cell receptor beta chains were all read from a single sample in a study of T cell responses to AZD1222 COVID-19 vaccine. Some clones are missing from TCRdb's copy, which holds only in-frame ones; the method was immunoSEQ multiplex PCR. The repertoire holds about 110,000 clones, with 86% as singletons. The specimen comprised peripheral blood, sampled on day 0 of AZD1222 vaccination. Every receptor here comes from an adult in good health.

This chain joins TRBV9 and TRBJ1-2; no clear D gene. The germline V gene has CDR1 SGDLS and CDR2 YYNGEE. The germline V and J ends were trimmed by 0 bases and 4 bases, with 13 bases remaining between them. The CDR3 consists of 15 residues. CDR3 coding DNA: TGTGCCAGCAGCGTAGCCCTTGGGTTGGGCTATGGCTACACCTTC. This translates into CASSVALGLGYGYTF.

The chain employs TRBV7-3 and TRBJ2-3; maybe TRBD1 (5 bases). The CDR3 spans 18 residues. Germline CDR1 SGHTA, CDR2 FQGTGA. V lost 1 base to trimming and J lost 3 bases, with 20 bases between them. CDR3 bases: TGTGCCAGCAGCTTAAATCCCTCGGCAGGGCTGATGACAGATACGCAGTATTTT. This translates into CASSLNPSAGLMTDTQYF.

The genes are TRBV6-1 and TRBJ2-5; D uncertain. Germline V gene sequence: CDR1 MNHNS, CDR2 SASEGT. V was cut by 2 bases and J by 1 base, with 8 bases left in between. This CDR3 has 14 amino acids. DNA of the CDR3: TGTGCCAGCAGTGAACTGCCAGGCCAAGAGACCCAGTACTTC. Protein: CASSELPGQETQYF.

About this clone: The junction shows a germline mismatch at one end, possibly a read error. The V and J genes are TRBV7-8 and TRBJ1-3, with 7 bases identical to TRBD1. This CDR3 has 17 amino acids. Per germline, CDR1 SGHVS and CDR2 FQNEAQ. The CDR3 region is CASRLDRGQRSGNTIYF. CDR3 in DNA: TGTGCCAGCAGGTTAGATAGGGGGCAGAGGAGTGGAAACACCATATATTTT.

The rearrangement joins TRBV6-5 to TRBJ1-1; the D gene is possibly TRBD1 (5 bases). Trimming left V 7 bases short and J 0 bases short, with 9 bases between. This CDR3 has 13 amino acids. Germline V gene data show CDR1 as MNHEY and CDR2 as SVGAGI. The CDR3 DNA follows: TGTGCCAGCATGTCAGGGTTGAACACTGAAGCTTTCTTT. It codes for CASMSGLNTEAFF.

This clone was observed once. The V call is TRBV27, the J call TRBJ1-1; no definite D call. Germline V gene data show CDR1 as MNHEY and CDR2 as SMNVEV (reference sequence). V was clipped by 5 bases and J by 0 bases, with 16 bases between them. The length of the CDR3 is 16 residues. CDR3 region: CASSKLATVMNTEAFF. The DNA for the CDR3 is TGTGCCAGCAGTAAACTGGCGACCGTCATGAACACTGAAGCTTTCTTT.

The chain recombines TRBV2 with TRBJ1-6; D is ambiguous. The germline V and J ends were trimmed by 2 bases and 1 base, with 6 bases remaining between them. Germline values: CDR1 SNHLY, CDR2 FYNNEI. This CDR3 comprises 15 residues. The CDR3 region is CASSEQQSYNSPLHF. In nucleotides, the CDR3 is TGTGCCAGCAGTGAACAACAGTCCTATAATTCACCCCTCCACTTT.

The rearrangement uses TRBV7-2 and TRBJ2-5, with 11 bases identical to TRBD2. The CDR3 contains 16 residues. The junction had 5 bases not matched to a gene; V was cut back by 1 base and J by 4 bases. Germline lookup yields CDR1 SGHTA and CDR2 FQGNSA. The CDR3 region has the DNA TGTGCCAGCAGCTTAGGGATAGCGGGGGGGCGAGAGACCCAGTACTTC. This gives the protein CASSLGIAGGRETQYF.

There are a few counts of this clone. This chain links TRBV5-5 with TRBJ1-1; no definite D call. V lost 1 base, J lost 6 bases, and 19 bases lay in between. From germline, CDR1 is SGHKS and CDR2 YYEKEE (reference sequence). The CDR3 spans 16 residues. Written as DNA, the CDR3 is TGTGCCAGCAGCTTGTACGCCGGGTTCACGGACCCTGAAGCTTTCTTT. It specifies CASSLYAGFTDPEAFF.

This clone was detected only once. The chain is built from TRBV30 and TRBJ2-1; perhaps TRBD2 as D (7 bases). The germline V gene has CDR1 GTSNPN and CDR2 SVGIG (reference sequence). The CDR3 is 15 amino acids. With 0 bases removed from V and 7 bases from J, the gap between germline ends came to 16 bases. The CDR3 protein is CAWSVRGAPGNEQFF. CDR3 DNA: TGTGCCTGGAGTGTCCGGGGGGCCCCGGGAAATGAGCAGTTCTTC.

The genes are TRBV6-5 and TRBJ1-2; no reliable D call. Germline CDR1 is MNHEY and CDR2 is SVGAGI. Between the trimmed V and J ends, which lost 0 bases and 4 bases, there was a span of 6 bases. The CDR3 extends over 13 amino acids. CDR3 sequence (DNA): TGTGCCAGCAGTTACTCCGGAGGCTATGGCTACACCTTC. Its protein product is CASSYSGGYGYTF.

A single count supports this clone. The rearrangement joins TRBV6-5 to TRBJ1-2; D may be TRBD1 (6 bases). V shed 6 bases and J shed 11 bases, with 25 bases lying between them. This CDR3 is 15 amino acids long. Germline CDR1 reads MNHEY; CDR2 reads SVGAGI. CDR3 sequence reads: CASSGFTQGMARYTF. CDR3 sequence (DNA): TGTGCCAGCAGCGGCTTCACACAGGGAATGGCAAGGTACACCTTC.

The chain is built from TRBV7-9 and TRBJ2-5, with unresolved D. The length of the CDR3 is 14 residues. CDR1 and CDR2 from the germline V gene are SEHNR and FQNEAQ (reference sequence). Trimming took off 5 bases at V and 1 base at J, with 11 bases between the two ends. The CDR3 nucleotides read TGTGCCAGCAGCCTCGGCCAGCCCCAAGAGACCCAGTACTTC. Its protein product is CASSLGQPQETQYF.

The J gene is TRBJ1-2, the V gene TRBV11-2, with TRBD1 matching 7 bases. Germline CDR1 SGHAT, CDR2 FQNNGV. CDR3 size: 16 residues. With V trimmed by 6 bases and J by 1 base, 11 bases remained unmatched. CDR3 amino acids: CASRLTGAKGNYGYTF. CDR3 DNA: TGTGCCAGCAGACTAACAGGGGCGAAGGGTAACTATGGCTACACCTTC.

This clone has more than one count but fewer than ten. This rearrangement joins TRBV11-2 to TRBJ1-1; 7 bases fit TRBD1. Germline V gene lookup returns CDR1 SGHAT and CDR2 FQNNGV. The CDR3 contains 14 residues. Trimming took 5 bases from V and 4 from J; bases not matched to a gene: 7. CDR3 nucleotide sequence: TGTGCCAGCAGCCCCAGGGGGGGCGTCACTGAAGCTTTCTTT. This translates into CASSPRGGVTEAFF.

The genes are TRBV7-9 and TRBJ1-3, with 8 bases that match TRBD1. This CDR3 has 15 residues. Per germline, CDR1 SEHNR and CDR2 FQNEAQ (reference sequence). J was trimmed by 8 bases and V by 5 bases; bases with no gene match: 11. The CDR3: CASSATGAGMDTIYF. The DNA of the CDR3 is TGTGCCAGCAGCGCGACAGGGGCCGGGATGGACACCATATATTTT.